This T cell receptor beta chain came from a study of radiation and T cells in renal cell carcinoma. A remark on this clone: The antigen is not known.

General study findings and limits: Pretreatment tumor biopsies were lacking, so baseline clonotypes are unknown. From baseline, blood top tumor clonotypes peaked at 2 weeks post-radiation.

Assay used: immunoSEQ multiplex PCR; TCRdb lists only in-frame clones, some missing. Of just over 95,000 clones in the sample, around 80% were seen once. Time point defined: blood 4 weeks post-SBRT, at nephrectomy. Treatment here: 15 Gy SBRT to primary tumor, nephrectomy 4 weeks later. Nephrectomy followed 15 Gy stereotactic body radiation by 4 weeks. After SBRT, blood was collected at 2 and 4 weeks, plus baseline. V gave up 2 bases and J gave up 4 bases, with 5 bases separating them. The CDR3 is made up of 13 amino acids. Germline values: CDR1 KGHSH, CDR2 LQKENI. Sequenced here: blood, sampled from a patient whose treatment included radiotherapy and nephrectomy. The sequence derives from a man aged 55-75 years with renal cell carcinoma. The chain combines TRBV18 with TRBJ2-2; no clear D. The CDR3 sequence: CASSPDLTGELFF. CDR3 in DNA: TGTGCCAGCTCACCAGATCTCACCGGGGAGCTGTTTTTT.